This T cell receptor (beta chain) came from a study of shared T cell receptors in the human thymus. Notes on this clone: A read error may produce the germline difference seen at one junction end. Distinct nucleotide sequences in the sample also encode this CDR3.

The repertoire was sequenced with immunoSEQ multiplex PCR; TCRdb's copy has only in-frame clones and lacks some. The sample has 600,000 to 900,000 clones; 70% to 90% are singletons. The data were also submitted as part of a second study, on human thymus T cells. From that report: Donors were healthy Finnish babies undergoing corrective operations for congenital heart defects. Thymic material originated from resections removed in the course of corrective heart surgery. Gene usage (both V and J) appeared biased in thymic and blood repertoires. Thymic TCR repertoires of unrelated people reportedly overlapped highly.

This TCR came from a girl in the first two years of life with a congenital heart defect. The source material was thymocytes.

The CDR3 DNA sequence: TGCGCCAGCAGCCAAGATAGGTTCGGACAGTGCAATTCCCCCCTCCACTTT. It is translated as CASSQDRFGQCNSPLHF. V is TRBV4-3 and J is TRBJ1-6; possible D gene TRBD1, 6 bases. The CDR3 is 17 residues long. Germline V gives CDR1 LGHNA, CDR2 YSLEER.